This T cell receptor beta chain was captured by sequencing in a study of cytomegalovirus exposure and HLA in healthy donors. CDR1 is SGHRS and CDR2 is YFSETQ in the germline V gene. V shed 0 bases, J shed 3 bases, and the junction held 3 bases outside the gene matches. The CDR3 extends over 16 amino acids. The PCR used 60 Vbeta and 13 Jbeta primers. Clones were read by immunoSEQ multiplex PCR, and TCRdb kept only the in-frame ones, dropping some. The table has about 170,000 clones, around 80% seen once. Details on this clone: Other DNA sequences from this sample encode an identical CDR3 as well.

The chain uses TRBV5-1 and TRBJ2-1, with 10 positions matching TRBD2. This TCR derives from a male donor in good health and CMV-seronegative. The sample taken for sequencing was PBMCs. The CDR3 region has the DNA TGCGCCAGCAGCTTGGGACTAGCGGGTGGCTACAATGAGCAGTTCTTC. This encodes CASSLGLAGGYNEQFF.